This T cell receptor beta chain is drawn from a study of blood T cell repertoires in COVID-19. Study members were between roughly 18 and 89 years old and lived in fewer than 30 US regions. Donors were grouped by their self-reported clinical history. This CDR3 contains 15 residues. The V gene lost 2 bases and the J gene lost 4 bases, with 15 bases spanning the gap. CDR1 MGHDK and CDR2 SYGVNS come from the germline V gene. Clones were read by immunoSEQ multiplex PCR, and TCRdb kept only the in-frame ones, dropping some. The sample lists some 270,000 clones, over 80% occurring once. Sequencing was carried out using PBMCs or T cells enriched from blood (not recorded which). The TCR originated in a woman aged 25 to 45 with acute COVID-19. The chain links TRBV25-1 to TRBJ2-7; maybe TRBD2 (6 bases). This CDR3 reads CASSEEWPGEYEQYF. In nucleotides, the CDR3 is TGTGCCAGCAGTGAAGAGTGGCCGGGGGAGTACGAGCAGTACTTC.